The 28 T cell receptor beta chains below were found in one sample sequenced in a study of regulatory T cells in long-lasting Graves disease. Investigators prepared the TCR beta libraries by applying iRepertoire HTBI primers and Arm-PCR of CDR3 regions. TCRdb redid the calling of the multiplex PCR reads with MiXCR, one entry per CDR3 protein. The sample lists 440,000 or so distinct CDR3 sequences, around 14% occurring once. As for time point: newly diagnosed GD, antithyroid drugs for less than 3 months. Extracted PBMC RNA gave rise to the TCR library. This sample also appeared in a second study, on T cells in Graves' hyperthyroidism and ophthalmopathy.

The sample in question was peripheral blood mononuclear cells (PBMCs), obtained at new diagnosis, from a patient treated with antithyroid drugs. All receptors derive from a woman aged 25-40 years with Graves disease.

There are many counts of this clonotype. V and J are TRBV13 and TRBJ2-7, with 11 bases aligning to TRBD1. Germline V gene sequence: CDR1 PRHDT, CDR2 FYEKMQ (reference sequence). The CDR3 has 16 residues. V was pared by 6 bases and J by 7 bases, with 14 bases of the junction left unmatched. DNA of the CDR3: TGTGCCAGCAGGCTTGGCCTTAAGGACAGGGGGCGGGAGCAGTACTTC. It is translated as CASRLGLKDRGREQYF.

This clonotype was detected many times. CDR3 nucleotide sequence: TGTGCCTGGAGTGTAGTGGGCTACGAGCAGTACTTC. It yields the protein CAWSVVGYEQYF. This chain connects TRBV30 to TRBJ2-7; D remains unclear. The CDR3 consists of 12 residues. V was trimmed by 0 bases and J by 3 bases, leaving 6 bases between them. Germline loops: CDR1 GTSNPN, CDR2 SVGIG (reference sequence).

This clonotype has only a few counts. The V and J genes are TRBV6-1 and TRBJ1-2; tentatively, D is TRBD1 (6 bases). Germline CDR1 is MNHNS and CDR2 is SASEGT. Trimming pared 6 bases from V and 2 bases from J, leaving 10 bases between. The CDR3 totals 13 residues. The CDR3 loop is CASRVGTNYGYTF. The CDR3 DNA reads TGTGCCAGCAGGGTCGGGACAAACTATGGCTACACCTTC.

This clonotype was counted many times. The genes are TRBV7-2 and TRBJ2-7; the D is unclear. The V and J ends lost 2 bases and 2 bases respectively, with 4 bases between them. The CDR3 consists of 12 residues. The V gene's germline CDR1 is SGHTA and CDR2 FQGNSA. The CDR3 sequence: CASSLMAYEQYF. The CDR3, as DNA: TGTGCCAGCAGCTTAATGGCCTACGAGCAGTACTTC.

The gene calls are TRBV19 and TRBJ1-2, with a weak D call TRBD1 (5 bases). Looked up from germline, CDR1 is LNHDA and CDR2 is SQIVND (reference sequence). CDR3 size: 18 residues. Trimming took 1 base from V and 4 from J, leaving 22 bases between them. CDR3 in DNA: TGTGCCAGTAGTATAGGTCCCCCCGGGACGGCGGAACGCTATGGCTACACCTTC. It encodes CASSIGPPGTAERYGYTF.

There are many counts of this clonotype. The chain uses TRBV13 and TRBJ2-3, with 8 bases fitting TRBD2. The CDR3 is 15 amino acids. Germline V gene lookup returns CDR1 PRHDT and CDR2 FYEKMQ (reference sequence). V lost 5 bases to trimming and J lost 9 bases; unmatched junction nucleotides: 13. CDR3 coding DNA: TGTGCCAGCAGCACCGGGACTAGTGACATTGACACGCAGTATTTT. Encoded protein: CASSTGTSDIDTQYF.

This clonotype came up a few times. This chain connects TRBV5-1 to TRBJ2-4; 14 bases agree with TRBD2. CDR3 size: 16 residues. Germline CDR1 reads SGHRS; CDR2 reads YFSETQ. The ends lost 4 bases at V and 8 bases at J; junction bases unmatched: 8. CDR3 protein: CASSTGTSGSEDIQYF. CDR3 bases: TGCGCCAGCAGCACCGGGACTAGCGGGAGTGAAGACATTCAGTACTTC.

This clonotype has more than one count but fewer than ten. The rearrangement links TRBV29-1 to TRBJ2-1; 7 positions agree with TRBD2. This CDR3 has 10 residues. Germline values: CDR1 SQVTM, CDR2 ANQGSEA. Trimming removed 3 bases from V and 16 bases from J; junction bases left unmatched: 6. CDR3 sequence reads: CSVERDYEFF. For the CDR3, the DNA is TGCAGCGTTGAGCGGGACTACGAATTCTTC.

This chain uses TRBV7-9 with TRBJ2-1; 8 positions agree with TRBD1. The CDR3 runs 17 residues. V gave up 2 bases and J gave up 0 bases; unmatched junction bases: 6. Germline CDR1 and CDR2: SEHNR and FQNEAQ (reference sequence). DNA of the CDR3: TGTGCCAGCAGCTTACCTAGACAGGGGAGCTCCTACAATGAGCAGTTCTTC. This translates into CASSLPRQGSSYNEQFF. The entire variable domain, with the rest obtained from reference TRBV7-9 and TRBJ2-1, is as follows: DTGVSQNPRHKITKRGQNVTFRCDPISEHNRLYWYRQTLGQGPEFLTYFQNEAQLEKSRLLSDRFSAERPKGSFSTLEIQRTEQGDSAMYLCASSLPRQGSSYNEQFFGPGTRLTVL.

The chain employs TRBV6-9 and TRBJ2-5; 8 nucleotides match TRBD2. Per germline, CDR1 MNHGY and CDR2 SVAAGI. The J segment lost 3 bases and the V segment lost 3 bases, leaving 6 bases of the junction unmatched. CDR3 length: 15 amino acids. The CDR3 region has the DNA TGTGCCAGCAGTTACGAGGCGGGGGGCGAAGAGACCCAGTACTTC. It codes for CASSYEAGGEETQYF.

V and J are TRBV9 and TRBJ2-1; D unresolved. CDR1 SGDLS and CDR2 YYNGEE come from the germline V gene. The ends were cut back, 3 bases at V and 8 bases at J, with 18 bases in the middle. The CDR3 spans 15 residues. CDR3 amino acids: CASSAQVSPRDEQFF. In DNA, the CDR3 is TGTGCCAGCAGCGCCCAAGTCAGCCCTAGGGATGAGCAGTTCTTC.

This clonotype was recorded at least ten times. CDR3 in amino acids: CASNTGGSGANEQFF. CDR3 DNA sequence: TGTGCCAGCAACACGGGCGGGAGCGGGGCCAATGAGCAGTTCTTC. The chain recombines TRBV6-1 with TRBJ2-1, with 7 positions matching TRBD2. Germline assignment: CDR1 MNHNS and CDR2 SASEGT. The CDR3 has 15 residues. J lost 6 bases, V lost 7 bases, and 12 bases had no gene match.

Only a few counts were recorded for this clonotype. V and J are TRBV5-1 and TRBJ2-5, with D possibly TRBD1 on 5 matching bases. This CDR3 is built from 15 residues. Trimming shortened V by 3 bases and J by 1 base, and 13 bases separated the two germline ends. Germline V gene data show CDR1 as SGHRS and CDR2 as YFSETQ. Here the CDR3 reads CASSSLAGPQETQYF. CDR3 nucleotide sequence: TGCGCCAGCAGCTCACTCGCAGGGCCCCAAGAGACCCAGTACTTC.

This clonotype has at least ten counts. J is TRBJ2-3 and V is TRBV10-3; D uncertain. V was pared by 6 bases and J by 3 bases, with 7 bases between. In germline, CDR1 is ENHRY, CDR2 SYGVKD. The CDR3 has 12 residues. The CDR3 nucleotides are TGTGCCATCAGCGAAGGGACAGATACGCAGTATTTT. This translates into CAISEGTDTQYF.

The chain carries TRBV29-1 and TRBJ2-1; no reliable D call. The germline gives CDR1 SQVTM, CDR2 ANQGSEA. V lost 3 bases and J 9 bases, leaving 9 bases between the germline ends. This CDR3 region has 11 residues. The DNA for the CDR3 is TGCAGCGTTGAGAATGGCAGTGAGCAGTTCTTC. This encodes CSVENGSEQFF.

With respect to this clonotype: No conserved phenylalanine or tryptophan is present at the end of the CDR3, so a read error is the likely explanation. The chain employs TRBV2 and TRBJ2-7, with 7 bases identical to TRBD2. The CDR3 loop spans 11 amino acids. Germline CDR1 SNHLY, CDR2 FYNNEI. The V segment lost 11 bases and the J segment 6 bases; nucleotides outside the gene matches: 7. This chain's CDR3 is CAAERGTEQYL. CDR3 bases: TGTGCCGCGGAGCGGGGTACCGAGCAGTACCTC.

This clonotype was observed a few times. The DNA for the CDR3 is TGCAGTGCTAGAAATAGAGAGGGATACTACGAGCAGTACTTC. It is translated as CSARNREGYYEQYF. The genes are TRBV20-1 and TRBJ2-7, with a possible D match to TRBD2 (5 bases). The CDR3 length is 14 residues. Germline V gene sequence: CDR1 DFQATT, CDR2 SNEGSKA (reference sequence). Trimming cost V 2 bases and J 3 bases, with 14 bases left between them.

The V call is TRBV18, the J call TRBJ1-3, with 7 bases aligning to TRBD1. Germline assignment: CDR1 KGHSH and CDR2 LQKENI. The CDR3 sequence is 15 residues long. Losses at the gene ends were 5 bases for V and 6 bases for J; bases not matched to a gene: 10. CDR3 amino acids: CASSAEGTATNTIYF. Here the CDR3 DNA reads TGTGCCAGCTCAGCGGAGGGGACAGCAACAAACACCATATATTTT.

This clonotype was observed at least ten times. The rearrangement links TRBV12-3 or TRBV12-4 to TRBJ1-3, with D possibly matching TRBD1 (6 bases). With 7 bases removed from V and 2 bases from J, the gap between germline ends came to 15 bases. This CDR3 contains 15 residues. The CDR3 loop is CASTPPGVAGNTIYF. CDR3 nucleotide sequence: TGTGCCAGCACTCCCCCAGGGGTGGCTGGAAACACCATATATTTT.

The count of this clonotype is one. This may be a read error, as it is one base from a much larger clone. The gene calls are TRBV7-9 and TRBJ2-1, with D perhaps given as TRBD1 or TRBD2 (5 bases each). V lost 2 bases, J lost 1 base, and 18 bases lay in between. CDR3 size: 18 residues. Per the germline V gene, CDR1 is SEHNR and CDR2 is FQNEAQ (reference sequence). The CDR3 DNA follows: TGTGCCAGCAGCTTATGGTGGGACGGGTCACAATCCTACAATGAGCAGTTCTTC. It specifies CASSLWWDGSQSYNEQFF.

This clonotype was seen repeatedly, ten times or more. The genes are TRBV4-1 and TRBJ1-2, with TRBD1 matching over 7 bases. The CDR3 is 15 amino acids. Germline CDR1 reads MGHRA; CDR2 reads YSYEKL. V was clipped by 1 base and J by 6 bases; unmatched bases: 8. The CDR3 region is CASSQGPGQLNGYTF. The CDR3 region has the DNA TGCGCCAGCAGCCAAGGACCGGGACAGCTCAATGGCTACACCTTC.

This clonotype was seen repeatedly, ten times or more. The rearrangement links TRBV5-1 to TRBJ2-1, with a tentative D call TRBD2 (6 bases). The CDR3 totals 16 residues. Trimming stripped 4 bases from V and 0 bases from J, with 14 bases between. CDR1 SGHRS and CDR2 YFSETQ come from the germline V gene. The DNA for the CDR3 is TGCGCCAGCAGCCGTAGCGGACCCGGCTCCTACAATGAGCAGTTCTTC. Encoded protein: CASSRSGPGSYNEQFF.

This clonotype appeared many times. This chain uses TRBV7-3 with TRBJ2-3; 7 positions agree with TRBD2. The V and J ends lost 1 base and 4 bases, in that order; junction bases with no gene match: 5. The CDR3 loop spans 15 amino acids. Germline assignment: CDR1 SGHTA and CDR2 FQGTGA. The CDR3: CASSLMGGRSDTQYF. CDR3 bases: TGTGCCAGCAGCTTAATGGGCGGGAGATCAGATACGCAGTATTTT. Full variable domain (missing parts from reference TRBV7-3 and TRBJ2-3): GAGVSQTPSNKVTEKGKYVELRCDPISGHTALYWYRQSLGQGPEFLIYFQGTGAADDSGLPNDRFFAVRPEGSVSTLKIQRTERGDSAVYLCASSLMGGRSDTQYFGPGTRLTVL.

This clonotype was seen repeatedly, ten times or more. J is TRBJ1-3 and V is TRBV3-1, with a tentative D call TRBD1 (5 bases). Germline V gene data show CDR1 as LGHDT and CDR2 as YNNKEL (reference sequence). Trimming took 6 bases from V and 2 from J, leaving 20 bases between them. The CDR3 has 17 residues. This CDR3 reads CASRPSEISRAGNTIYF. The CDR3 bases are TGTGCCAGCAGACCTTCCGAAATCAGCAGGGCTGGAAACACCATATATTTT.

This clonotype showed up many times. The V call is TRBV3-1, the J call TRBJ1-1; D perhaps matches TRBD1 (5 bases). This CDR3 is 13 amino acids long. Germline values: CDR1 LGHDT, CDR2 YNNKEL (reference sequence). The V end lost 4 bases, the J end lost 6 bases, and 12 bases lay between the germline ends. Here the CDR3 reads CASSPGDRPEAFF. CDR3 bases: TGTGCCAGCAGCCCCGGGGACCGCCCTGAAGCTTTCTTT.

This clonotype was recorded at least ten times. The chain links TRBV28 to TRBJ2-3; tentative D call: TRBD1 (5 bases). Germline loops: CDR1 MDHEN, CDR2 SYDVKM. The CDR3 contains 17 residues. V was trimmed by 4 bases and J by 2 bases, leaving 19 bases between them. For the CDR3, the DNA is TGTGCCAGCAGTTCACGCGACAGCCTCAAATTCACAGATACGCAGTATTTT. This codes for CASSSRDSLKFTDTQYF.

This clonotype was recorded many times. The CDR3 DNA follows: TGTGCCAGTAGTATAGCGGCCCTGAACACTGAAGCTTTCTTT. Encoded protein: CASSIAALNTEAFF. V gene TRBV19 combines with J gene TRBJ1-1; unclear D gene. The CDR3 sequence is 14 residues long. The germline CDR1 and CDR2 sequences are LNHDA and SQIVND (reference sequence). V gave up 1 base and J gave up 0 bases, with 6 bases separating them.

This clonotype came up once. An end of the junction differs from the germline gene, which may be a read error. The V call is TRBV11-1, the J call TRBJ1-2; D gene unclear. CDR1 and CDR2 (germline): SGHAT, FQDESV (reference sequence). The CDR3 loop spans 16 amino acids. CDR3 in amino acids: CASSSTRTLANYGYTF. CDR3 nucleotides: TGCGCCAGCAGCTCAACTAGGACCTTAGCTAACTATGGCTACACCTTC.